This T cell receptor beta chain was captured in a study of OX40 agonist ivuxolimab in advanced cancers. Whole-study context: At roughly 83% male, the cohort had a mean age of 60 years, ranging from roughly 20 to 80.

Collection of blood occurred at baseline, at cycle 4 day 1, and at cycle 7 day 1. This CDR3 has 13 residues. Germline-derived CDR1 and CDR2 are ENHRY and SYGVKD. V was shortened by 10 bases and J by 4 bases, with 14 bases between the two germline ends. The method was immunoSEQ multiplex PCR; TCRdb's version includes in-frame clones alone and lacks a portion of them. The repertoire holds about 72,000 clones, 80% to 90% seen once, with under 1% in the top ten. Broader study findings: The mean number of expanded clones was higher in CD8+ T cells than in CD4+. It was also the case that some nonresponders had low normalized T-cell clonal expansion.

To note about this clone: The antigen remains undetermined.

This rearrangement joins TRBV10-3 to TRBJ1-3; D may be TRBD1 (6 bases). Source: CD4+ or CD8+ T cells sorted from blood, taken in a trial of the OX40 agonist ivuxolimab. The source of this sequence is an adult with an advanced solid tumor such as melanoma, head and neck, liver or kidney cancer. The CDR3 bases are TGTGCCAGCCAGGACAGTACGGGAAACACCATATATTTT. Its translation is CASQDSTGNTIYF.